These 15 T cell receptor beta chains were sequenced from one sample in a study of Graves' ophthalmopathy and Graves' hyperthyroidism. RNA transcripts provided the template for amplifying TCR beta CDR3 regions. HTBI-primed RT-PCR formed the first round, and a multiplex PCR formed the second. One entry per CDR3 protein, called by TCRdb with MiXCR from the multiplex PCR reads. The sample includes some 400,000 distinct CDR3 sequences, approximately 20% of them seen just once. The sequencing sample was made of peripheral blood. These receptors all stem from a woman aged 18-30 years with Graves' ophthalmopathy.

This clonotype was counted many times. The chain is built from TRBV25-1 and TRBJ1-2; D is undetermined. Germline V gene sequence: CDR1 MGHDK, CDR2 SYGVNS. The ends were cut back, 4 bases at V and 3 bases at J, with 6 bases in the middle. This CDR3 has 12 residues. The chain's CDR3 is CASSGVYYGYTF. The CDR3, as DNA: TGTGCCAGCAGTGGGGTCTACTATGGCTACACCTTC.

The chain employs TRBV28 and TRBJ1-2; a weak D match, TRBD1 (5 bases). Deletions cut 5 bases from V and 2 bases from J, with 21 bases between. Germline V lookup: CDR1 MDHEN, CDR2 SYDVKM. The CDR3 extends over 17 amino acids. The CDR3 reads CASSTSGGAVPNYGYTF. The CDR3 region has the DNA TGTGCCAGCAGTACCTCGGGAGGGGCCGTTCCAAACTATGGCTACACCTTC.

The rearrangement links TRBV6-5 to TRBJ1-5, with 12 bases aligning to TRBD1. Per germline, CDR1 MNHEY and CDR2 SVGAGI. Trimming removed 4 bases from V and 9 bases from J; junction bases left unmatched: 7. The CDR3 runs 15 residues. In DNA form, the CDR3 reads TGTGCCAGCAGTTTAGGGACAGGGGGCAGCGGGCCCCAGCATTTT. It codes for CASSLGTGGSGPQHF.

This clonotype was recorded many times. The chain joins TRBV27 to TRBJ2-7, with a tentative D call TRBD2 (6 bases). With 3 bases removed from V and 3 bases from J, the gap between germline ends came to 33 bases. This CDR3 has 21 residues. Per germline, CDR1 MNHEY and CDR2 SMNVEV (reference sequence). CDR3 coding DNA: TGTGCCAGCAGTTTGGTTCGGATTTTGAGGATTGGGGAGGTCACAAACTACGAGCAGTACTTC. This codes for CASSLVRILRIGEVTNYEQYF.

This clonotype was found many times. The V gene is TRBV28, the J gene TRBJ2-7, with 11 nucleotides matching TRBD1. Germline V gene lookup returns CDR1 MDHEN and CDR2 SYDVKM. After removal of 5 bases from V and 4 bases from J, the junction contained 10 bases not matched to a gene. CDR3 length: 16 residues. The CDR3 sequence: CASSPLLRDRGYEQYF. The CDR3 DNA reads TGTGCCAGCAGTCCTCTTCTCCGGGACAGGGGGTACGAGCAGTACTTC.

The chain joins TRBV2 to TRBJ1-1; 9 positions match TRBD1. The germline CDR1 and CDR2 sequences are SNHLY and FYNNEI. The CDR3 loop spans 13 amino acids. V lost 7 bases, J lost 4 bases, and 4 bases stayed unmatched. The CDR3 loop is CASNDRGGTEAFF. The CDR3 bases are TGTGCCAGCAACGACAGGGGGGGCACTGAAGCTTTCTTT.

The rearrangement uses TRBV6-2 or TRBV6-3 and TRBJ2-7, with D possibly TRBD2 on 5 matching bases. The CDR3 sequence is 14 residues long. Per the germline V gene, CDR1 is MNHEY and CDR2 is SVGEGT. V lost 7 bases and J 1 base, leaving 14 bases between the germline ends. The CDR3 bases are TGTGCCAGCACTGTAGGCGAGGGTTCCTACGAGCAGTACTTC. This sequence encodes CASTVGEGSYEQYF.

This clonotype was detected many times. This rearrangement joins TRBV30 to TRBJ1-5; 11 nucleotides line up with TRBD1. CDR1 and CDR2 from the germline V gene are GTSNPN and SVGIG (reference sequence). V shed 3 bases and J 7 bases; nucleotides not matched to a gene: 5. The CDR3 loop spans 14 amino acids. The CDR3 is CAWRGQGGGQPQHF. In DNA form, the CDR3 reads TGTGCCTGGAGGGGACAGGGGGGAGGCCAGCCCCAGCATTTT. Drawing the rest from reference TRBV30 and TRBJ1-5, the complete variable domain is SQTIHQWPATLVQPVGSPLSLECTVEGTSNPNLYWYRQAAGRGLQLLFYSVGIGQISSEVPQNLSASRPQDRQFILSSKKLLLSDSGFYLCAWRGQGGGQPQHFGDGTRLSIL.

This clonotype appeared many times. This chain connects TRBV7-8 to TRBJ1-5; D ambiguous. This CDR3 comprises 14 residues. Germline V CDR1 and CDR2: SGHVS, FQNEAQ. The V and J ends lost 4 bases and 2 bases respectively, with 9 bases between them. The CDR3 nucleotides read TGTGCCAGCAGCTACCGGGAGGGCAATCAGCCCCAGCATTTT. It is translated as CASSYREGNQPQHF.

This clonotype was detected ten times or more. The CDR3 sequence is CSACYPFPRLEGKEQYF. CDR3 in DNA: TGCAGTGCTTGCTACCCTTTCCCCCGACTAGAAGGTAAAGAGCAGTACTTC. This chain connects TRBV20-1 to TRBJ2-7; a weak D match, TRBD2 (6 bases). Between the trimmed V and J ends, which lost 5 bases and 7 bases, there was a span of 30 bases. CDR3 length: 17 amino acids. The germline gives CDR1 DFQATT, CDR2 SNEGSKA (reference sequence).

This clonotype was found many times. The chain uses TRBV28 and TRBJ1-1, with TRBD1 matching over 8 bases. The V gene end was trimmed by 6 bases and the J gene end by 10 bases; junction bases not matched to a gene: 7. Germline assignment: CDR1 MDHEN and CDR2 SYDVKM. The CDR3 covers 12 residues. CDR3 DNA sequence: TGTGCCAGCAGCCCGACAGGGGCGGGAGCTTTCTTT. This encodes CASSPTGAGAFF.

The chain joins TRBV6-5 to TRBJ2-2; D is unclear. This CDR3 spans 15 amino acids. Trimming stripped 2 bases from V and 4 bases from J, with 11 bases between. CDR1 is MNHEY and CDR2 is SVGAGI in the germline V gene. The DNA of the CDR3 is TGTGCCAGCAGTTACCGGAAGGTGACCACCGGGGAGCTGTTTTTT. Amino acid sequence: CASSYRKVTTGELFF.

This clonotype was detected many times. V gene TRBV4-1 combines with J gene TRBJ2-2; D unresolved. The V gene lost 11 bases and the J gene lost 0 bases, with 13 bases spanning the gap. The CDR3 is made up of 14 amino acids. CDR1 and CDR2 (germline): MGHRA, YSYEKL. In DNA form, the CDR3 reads TGCGCCCGTTTGGGCGGCACGAACACCGGGGAGCTGTTTTTT. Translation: CARLGGTNTGELFF.

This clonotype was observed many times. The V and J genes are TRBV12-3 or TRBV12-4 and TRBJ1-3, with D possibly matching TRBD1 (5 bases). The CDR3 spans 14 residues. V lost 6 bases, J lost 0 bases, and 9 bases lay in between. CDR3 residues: CASRDTSSGNTIYF. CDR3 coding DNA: TGTGCCAGCAGGGACACCTCCTCTGGAAACACCATATATTTT.

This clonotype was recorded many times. This CDR3 reads CASSSDREIYEQYF. Here the CDR3 DNA reads TGTGCCAGCAGCTCAGACAGAGAGATCTACGAGCAGTACTTC. The chain recombines TRBV6-2 or TRBV6-3 with TRBJ2-7; a weak D match, TRBD1 (5 bases). Germline V lookup: CDR1 MNHEY, CDR2 SVGEGT. Trimming shortened V by 6 bases and J by 3 bases, and 15 bases separated the two germline ends. This CDR3 region has 14 residues.